This record concerns one TCR beta chain sequence. Its specificity is not known. The sequence runs out 3 residues before the end of the CDR3; the remainder is reconstructed from the germline J gene. Unstimulated regulatory T cells (CD4+CD25+CD127-), CD4+CD25- non-regulatory cells, CD4 and CD8 cells were FACS-sorted from thawed PBMCs. Here immunoSEQ multiplex PCR was the method, and the copy in TCRdb shows in-frame clones only, minus some. The repertoire table contains 25,000 to 35,000 clones. The germline gives CDR1 KGHSH, CDR2 LQKENI. The J segment lost 3 bases and the V segment lost 1 base, leaving 10 bases of the junction unmatched. This CDR3 comprises 18 residues. This specimen comes from a study of Tregs in tolerant kidney transplant recipients. Study-level points and caveats: Few patients were studied, so findings need validation in larger groups. Tregs expanded with activated donor B cells seemed most donor-specific.

The source material was CD8+ T cells from blood, sampled before the transplant. The sequence was collected from a human donor who received a combined kidney and bone marrow transplant. V gene TRBV18 combines with J gene TRBJ1-1, with 11 bases matching TRBD1. The CDR3 here is CASSPLITGQGVDTEAFF. The DNA read from the CDR3 is TGTGCCAGCTCACCACTAATTACGGGACAGGGGGTTGACACTGAA.